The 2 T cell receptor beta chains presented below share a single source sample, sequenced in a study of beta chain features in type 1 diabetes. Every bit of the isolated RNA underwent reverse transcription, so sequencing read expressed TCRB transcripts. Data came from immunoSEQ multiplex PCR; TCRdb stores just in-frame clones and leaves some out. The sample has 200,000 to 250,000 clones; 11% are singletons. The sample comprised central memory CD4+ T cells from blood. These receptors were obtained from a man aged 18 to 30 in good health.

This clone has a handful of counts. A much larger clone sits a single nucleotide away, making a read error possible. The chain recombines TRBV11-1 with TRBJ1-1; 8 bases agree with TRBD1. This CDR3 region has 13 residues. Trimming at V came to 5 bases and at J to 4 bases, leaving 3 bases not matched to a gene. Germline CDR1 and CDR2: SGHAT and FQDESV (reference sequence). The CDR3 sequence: CASSADRGTEAFF. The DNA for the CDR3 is TGTGCCAGCAGCGCCGACAGGGGCACTGAAGCTTTCTTT.

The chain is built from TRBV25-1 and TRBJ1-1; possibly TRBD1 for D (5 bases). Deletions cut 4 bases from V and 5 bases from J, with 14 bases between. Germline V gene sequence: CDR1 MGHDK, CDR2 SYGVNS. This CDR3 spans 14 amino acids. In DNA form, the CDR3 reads TGTGCCAGCAGTGTGGGACTGGGAGGGACTGAAGCTTTCTTT. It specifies CASSVGLGGTEAFF.